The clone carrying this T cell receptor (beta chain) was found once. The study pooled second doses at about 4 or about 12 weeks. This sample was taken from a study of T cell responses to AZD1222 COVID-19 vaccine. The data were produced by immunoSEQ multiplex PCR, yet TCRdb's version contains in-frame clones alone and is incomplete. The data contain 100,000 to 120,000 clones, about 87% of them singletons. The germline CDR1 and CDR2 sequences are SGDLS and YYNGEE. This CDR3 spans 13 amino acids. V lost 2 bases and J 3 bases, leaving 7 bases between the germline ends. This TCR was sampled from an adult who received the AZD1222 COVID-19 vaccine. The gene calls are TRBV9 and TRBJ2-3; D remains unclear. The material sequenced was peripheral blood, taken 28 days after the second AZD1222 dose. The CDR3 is CASSVRLTDTQYF. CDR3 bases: TGTGCCAGCAGCGTGCGGTTGACAGATACGCAGTATTTT.